This T cell receptor (beta chain) was observed in a study of identical twins (dated by TCRdb to about 2016). Regarding the research as a whole: To test whether fetal clonotypes persist, this study deep-sequenced TCR alpha and beta repertoires from monozygotic twins, from unrelated adults of various ages, and from cord blood. To rule out contamination, the twin experiments were replicated at different times with different library preparation protocols. The full study reports these points: Abundant cord blood beta clonotypes carried fewer insertions; young adult naive repertoires showed a weaker similar trend, while memory repertoires showed none. In monozygotic twins, out-of-frame TCR alpha sharing was systematically underestimated by recombination models, although the models agreed with sharing between unrelated individuals. Compared with coincidental sharing between unrelated individuals, out-of-frame TCR alpha sequences shared between twins had an excess of sequences with low generation probability. A weaker excess of twin sharing was found in beta out-of-frame sequences because the signal-to-noise ratio was lowered by fewer shared sequences. Conclusions relied on cross-sectional statistical analysis, since the same donors could not be followed over many years. Invariant T cells such as MAIT and iNKT could partly confound zero-insertion analyses, though diverse VJ usage argued against this for most clonotypes.

The method was 5' RACE. The sequencer was an Illumina HiSeq 2000. A universal primer binding site was introduced by template switching, and a unique molecular identifier was present in the final cDNA, enabling accurate counting of TCR cDNA molecules. First-strand cDNA for TCR alpha and beta chains was synthesized from specific primers in the conserved constant-segment region. To control for contamination, every cDNA library was double barcoded, receiving both a SMART-Mk sample barcode and Illumina barcodes. Two successive PCR steps introduced TruSeq adapter sequences along with Illumina sample barcodes. The Illumina HiSeq platform was used with custom primers to sequence TCR alpha and beta cDNA libraries. Under the source paper's analysis protocol: MiGEC was used to process raw reads and extract unique molecular identifiers, and MiXCR was used to find CDR3 positions. For each individual, recombination models were inferred using an EM algorithm with the repgenHMM and IGoR tools. Shared clonotype analysis was performed with the tcR package in R, normalizing sharing by the product of cloneset sizes. Out-of-frame nonproductive sequences were analyzed to study raw recombination free of thymic and clonal selection effects. TCRdb reworked the public reads: Q25 trimming with fastp, MiXCR clone assembly, productive beta chains retained. Records with the same CDR3 protein are collapsed into one entry carrying the most frequent genes and DNA. Here the V and J calls rest on TCRdb's processing, not on the authors' analysis. The sample includes hundreds of thousands of distinct CDR3 sequences, with 6.1% observed a single time. In total, the top ten clones hold 1.5% to 2% of the sample.

With regard to this clonotype: Its antigen is not yet known. No clone much larger than this one lies a single base away; base qualities are absent.

Only healthy Caucasian donors were included. The researchers also sequenced three unrelated adults who were not twins: a male aged 18 to 29, a male aged 50 to 59, and a female aged 50 to 59. Miltenyi CD45RO+ enrichment and human naive T-cell isolation kits were used to isolate memory (CD45RO+) and naive T cells from PBMC. Reading from cysteine to phenylalanine, the CDR3 counts 16 amino acids. Only the CDR3 portion is preserved as DNA: 48 bases, with reading frame beginning at the first base. Reading the germline V gene (reference sequence) gives CDR1 LNHDA and CDR2 SQIVND. Trimming takes 4 bases off V and 5 bases off J; junction bases not matched to a gene: 10.

The sequence was obtained from a man younger than 35 in good health. The specimen was naive T cells sorted from blood. This specimen's cell subset or site label, per the study, means: cells isolated with a human naive T-cell isolation kit. The rearranged segments are TRBV19 and TRBJ1-1; TRBD1 aligns with 10 central bases. The DNA sequence is as follows: TGTGCCAGTAGTACTCGGACAGGGGGTCGGGAAACTGAAGCTTTCTTT. Its coded protein is CASSTRTGGRETEAFF.